These 11 T cell receptor beta chains share one sample of origin, sequenced in a study of T cells in Graves' hyperthyroidism and ophthalmopathy. The TCR beta CDR3 regions underwent amplification using RNA transcripts as the source. In the first-round RT-PCR of the TCR CDR3, the HTBI primer set was used. Each CDR3 protein gets one entry after TCRdb re-called the multiplex PCR reads with MiXCR. The sample holds around 300,000 distinct CDR3 sequences, roughly 19% seen once. Sequences were obtained from blood. These receptors originate from a man over 45 with Graves' ophthalmopathy.

This clonotype has a count of ten or more. The chain carries TRBV14 and TRBJ2-1, with D perhaps TRBD1 (6 bases). CDR3 length: 15 residues. CDR1 and CDR2 from the germline V gene are SGHDN and FVKESK. The ends were cut back, 4 bases at V and 2 bases at J, with 12 bases in the middle. CDR3 region: CASSLPGTPYNEQFF. CDR3 sequence (DNA): TGTGCCAGCAGCCTGCCCGGGACACCCTACAATGAGCAGTTCTTC. Supplemented by reference TRBV14 and TRBJ2-1, the full variable domain reads EAGVTQFPSHSVIEKGQTVTLRCDPISGHDNLYWYRRVMGKEIKFLLHFVKESKQDESGMPNNRFLAERTGGTYSTLKVQPAELEDSGVYFCASSLPGTPYNEQFFGPGTRLTVL.

This clonotype showed up many times. The J gene is TRBJ2-7, the V gene TRBV11-2, with D possibly being TRBD1 (6 bases). This CDR3 has 14 residues. Germline values: CDR1 SGHAT, CDR2 FQNNGV. With 5 bases removed from V and 2 bases from J, the gap between germline ends came to 13 bases. The CDR3 DNA reads TGTGCCAGCAGCCCACGGACAGAGACCTACGAGCAGTACTTC. Protein product: CASSPRTETYEQYF. The full variable domain, its missing parts supplied by reference TRBV11-2 and TRBJ2-7, is EAGVAQSPRYKIIEKRQSVAFWCNPISGHATLYWYQQILGQGPKLLIQFQNNGVVDDSQLPKDRFSAERLKGVDSTLKIQPAKLEDSAVYLCASSPRTETYEQYFGPGTRLTVT.

There are a few counts of this clonotype. The chain uses TRBV11-2 and TRBJ2-7; 13 nucleotides line up with TRBD2. Germline values: CDR1 SGHAT, CDR2 FQNNGV. The CDR3 covers 16 residues. Unmatched junction bases numbered 7, after V lost 5 bases and J lost 3 bases. CDR3 loop: CASSQAGTSGNYEQYF. In DNA, the CDR3 is TGTGCCAGCAGCCAAGCGGGGACTAGCGGGAACTACGAGCAGTACTTC.

This clonotype was detected many times. For the CDR3, the DNA is TGTGCCACCAGCGCCCTGGCGCGCGACAATGAGCAGTTCTTC. It translates to CATSALARDNEQFF. The rearrangement joins TRBV24-1 to TRBJ2-1; D gene uncertain. V was shortened by 7 bases and J by 5 bases, with 14 bases between the two germline ends. Germline V gene sequence: CDR1 KGHDR, CDR2 SFDVKD. The CDR3 runs to 14 residues.

This clonotype was counted a few times. The genes are TRBV9 and TRBJ2-3, with no clear D. V lost 1 base and J lost 3, with 12 bases in between. This CDR3 region has 15 residues. Looked up from germline, CDR1 is SGDLS and CDR2 is YYNGEE. CDR3 amino acids: CASSVRWLGTDTQYF. The CDR3 bases are TGTGCCAGCAGCGTAAGGTGGTTGGGAACAGATACGCAGTATTTT.

This clonotype turned up a few times. The CDR3 bases are TGTGCCAGCAGCCCGCGCGTTGGCCAGGTTAATGGCTACACCTTC. The encoded protein is CASSPRVGQVNGYTF. V is TRBV7-9 and J is TRBJ1-2; no clear D. The CDR3 covers 15 residues. Germline CDR1 and CDR2: SEHNR and FQNEAQ (reference sequence). Trimming cost V 5 bases and J 6 bases, with 19 bases left between them.

In its sample, this clonotype was seen a few times. J is TRBJ2-5 and V is TRBV3-1, with a weak D call TRBD1 (6 bases). Between the trimmed V and J ends, which lost 2 bases and 5 bases, there was a span of 12 bases. CDR3 size: 14 residues. CDR1 and CDR2 from the germline V gene are LGHDT and YNNKEL (reference sequence). The CDR3 nucleotides are TGTGCCAGCAGCCAAAGGTCAGGGGCCGAGACCCAGTACTTC. Amino acids: CASSQRSGAETQYF.

This clonotype has at least ten counts. The chain has TRBV5-1 and TRBJ2-7, with TRBD2 matching 8 bases. Germline-derived CDR1 and CDR2 are SGHRS and YFSETQ. The CDR3 extends over 15 amino acids. V lost 4 bases, J lost 2 bases, and 8 bases stayed unmatched. The CDR3 sequence is CASSLTSGGAYEQYF. The CDR3 bases are TGCGCCAGCAGCCTAACTAGCGGAGGGGCCTACGAGCAGTACTTC.

This clonotype has more than one count but fewer than ten. This chain links TRBV5-5 with TRBJ2-7; TRBD1 is a possible D gene (5 bases). V was shortened by 1 base and J by 2 bases, with 10 bases between the two germline ends. Germline-derived CDR1 and CDR2 are SGHKS and YYEKEE (reference sequence). This CDR3 spans 14 amino acids. CDR3 DNA sequence: TGTGCCAGCAGCTTGCAGGGAACCCCCTACGAGCAGTACTTC. Translation: CASSLQGTPYEQYF.

V usage is TRBV20-1 and J usage is TRBJ2-7; 12 positions match TRBD1. V shed 1 base, J shed 5 bases, and the junction held 9 bases outside the gene matches. The germline gives CDR1 DFQATT, CDR2 SNEGSKA (reference sequence). The CDR3 loop spans 16 amino acids. CDR3 loop: CSARGPQGQGAHEQYF. The CDR3 coding sequence is TGCAGTGCTAGAGGACCCCAGGGACAGGGGGCCCACGAGCAGTACTTC.

This clonotype was found a few times. The chain uses TRBV29-1 and TRBJ2-2; the match to TRBD1 covers 7 bases. This CDR3 contains 14 residues. V lost 6 bases, J lost 3 bases, and 7 bases stayed unmatched. Germline V gives CDR1 SQVTM, CDR2 ANQGSEA. CDR3: CSVRQGTDTGELFF. In DNA, the CDR3 is TGCAGCGTGAGACAGGGCACGGACACCGGGGAGCTGTTTTTT.